The 7 T cell receptor beta chains presented below share a single source sample, sequenced in a study of T cell clonotyping in hematopoietic cell transplantation. The method was immunoSEQ multiplex PCR; TCRdb's version includes in-frame clones alone and lacks a portion of them. This sample has 10,000 to 15,000 clones, with 75% to 95% found just once. Sequenced material: peripheral blood mononuclear cells. Receptors originate from a man in his thirties or forties in good health. Some clones in this sample may be carry-over from other donors' samples.

The chain is built from TRBV6-5 and TRBJ1-1; TRBD1 is a possible D gene (6 bases). Trimming pared 5 bases from V and 1 base from J, leaving 11 bases between. Germline assignment: CDR1 MNHEY and CDR2 SVGAGI. CDR3 size: 14 residues. CDR3 DNA: TGTGCCAGCAGTCAGCAGGGACAGAACACTGAAGCTTTCTTT. Protein sequence: CASSQQGQNTEAFF.

This clone was observed once. The chain uses TRBV25-1 and TRBJ2-4; TRBD1 might be the D (5 bases). This CDR3 contains 14 residues. Germline V gives CDR1 MGHDK, CDR2 SYGVNS. Trimming shortened V by 1 base and J by 9 bases, and 13 bases separated the two germline ends. The DNA for the CDR3 is TGTGCCAGCAGTGAATCTCCCTGGGGCGGCATTCAGTACTTC. Encoded protein: CASSESPWGGIQYF.

The chain couples TRBV4-2 to TRBJ2-7; D gene uncertain. Trimming left V 0 bases short and J 12 bases short, with 27 bases between. Germline CDR1 reads LGHNA; CDR2 reads YNFKEQ. CDR3 size: 17 residues. The CDR3 sequence: CASSQEPAGGQPSPRYF. CDR3 coding DNA: TGTGCCAGCAGCCAAGAACCCGCCGGCGGCCAGCCGAGCCCGCGGTACTTC.

The gene calls are TRBV6-1 and TRBJ1-6; possibly TRBD1 for D (5 bases). The V gene lost 7 bases and the J gene lost 8 bases, with 18 bases spanning the gap. Germline CDR1 is MNHNS and CDR2 is SASEGT. This CDR3 has 15 residues. The CDR3 is CASKLVGALHSPLHF. CDR3 in DNA: TGTGCCAGCAAACTGGTTGGGGCTCTTCATTCACCCCTCCACTTT.

The chain uses TRBV4-2 and TRBJ2-1; D not resolved. Germline CDR1 and CDR2: LGHNA and YNFKEQ. CDR3 size: 13 residues. Trimming removed 2 bases from V and 8 bases from J, with 10 bases in between. The CDR3 here is CASSQLTRDEQFF. For the CDR3, the DNA is TGTGCCAGCAGCCAACTAACAAGGGATGAGCAGTTCTTC.

This chain joins TRBV9 and TRBJ2-7; D is possibly TRBD2 (7 bases). Germline lookup yields CDR1 SGDLS and CDR2 YYNGEE. Trimming shortened V by 4 bases and J by 2 bases, and 16 bases separated the two germline ends. The CDR3 is 15 residues long. The chain's CDR3 is CASSWGAGEPYEQYF. CDR3 sequence (DNA): TGTGCCAGCAGCTGGGGGGCGGGGGAGCCCTACGAGCAGTACTTC.

The chain carries TRBV7-8 and TRBJ2-7; D may correspond to TRBD1 or TRBD2 (6 bases each). The CDR3 length is 14 residues. V lost 1 base and J lost 7, with 14 bases in between. The germline gives CDR1 SGHVS, CDR2 FQNEAQ. Here the CDR3 DNA reads TGTGCCAGCAGCTTAGGGTCGGGGGCTGGAGAGCAGTACTTC. It translates to CASSLGSGAGEQYF.